Below, one TCR beta chain is given with its context. As yet, its antigen is unknown. V dropped 6 bases and J dropped 3 bases, with 12 bases sitting between them. Germline values: CDR1 MNHNY, CDR2 SVGAGI (reference sequence). There are 14 residues in the CDR3. The data belong to a study of shared clonotypes between healthy human individuals. General study results and limits: It was observed that approximately 5% of naive CD4 clonotypes were shared across four donors.

Assay: immunoSEQ multiplex PCR; the TCRdb copy retains only in-frame clones and omits some. The table includes about 2.4 million clones, over 85% detected once. Sequenced input: naive CD4+ T cells from PBMCs. Subset in this sample: CD45RA+ positively selected. This sequence was found in a man aged 18-30 years in good health. Some clones in this sample may be carry-over from other donors' samples. J is TRBJ1-5 and V is TRBV6-6, with D maybe TRBD1 (5 bases). The CDR3 sequence: CASRFRDLNQPQHF. CDR3 nucleotide sequence: TGTGCCAGCAGGTTCCGGGACCTCAATCAGCCCCAGCATTTT.